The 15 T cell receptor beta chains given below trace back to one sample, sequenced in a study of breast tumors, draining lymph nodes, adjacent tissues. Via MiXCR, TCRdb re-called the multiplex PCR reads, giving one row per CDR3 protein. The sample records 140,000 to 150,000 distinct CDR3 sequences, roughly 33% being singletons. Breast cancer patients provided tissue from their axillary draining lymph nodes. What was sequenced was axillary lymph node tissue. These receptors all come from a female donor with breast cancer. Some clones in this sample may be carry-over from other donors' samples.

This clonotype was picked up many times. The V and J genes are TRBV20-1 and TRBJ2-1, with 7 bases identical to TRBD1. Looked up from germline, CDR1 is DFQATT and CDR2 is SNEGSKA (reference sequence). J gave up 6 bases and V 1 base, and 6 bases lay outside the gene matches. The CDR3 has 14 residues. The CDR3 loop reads CSARGSSGGNEQFF. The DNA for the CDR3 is TGCAGTGCTAGAGGCTCCTCAGGGGGCAATGAGCAGTTCTTC.

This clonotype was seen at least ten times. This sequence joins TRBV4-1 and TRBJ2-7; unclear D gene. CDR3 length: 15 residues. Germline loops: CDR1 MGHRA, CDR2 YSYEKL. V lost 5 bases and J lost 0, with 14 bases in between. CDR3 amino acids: CASSVAGASSYEQYF. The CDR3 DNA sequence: TGCGCCAGCAGCGTCGCCGGTGCTAGCTCCTACGAGCAGTACTTC.

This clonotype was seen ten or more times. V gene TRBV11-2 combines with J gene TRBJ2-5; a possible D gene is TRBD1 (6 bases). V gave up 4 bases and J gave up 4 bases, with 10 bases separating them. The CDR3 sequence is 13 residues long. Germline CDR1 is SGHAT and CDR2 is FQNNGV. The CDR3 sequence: CASSSQGRETQYF. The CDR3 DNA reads TGTGCCAGCAGCTCCCAGGGGAGAGAGACCCAGTACTTC. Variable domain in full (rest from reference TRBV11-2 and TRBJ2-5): EAGVAQSPRYKIIEKRQSVAFWCNPISGHATLYWYQQILGQGPKLLIQFQNNGVVDDSQLPKDRFSAERLKGVDSTLKIQPAKLEDSAVYLCASSSQGRETQYFGPGTRLLVL.

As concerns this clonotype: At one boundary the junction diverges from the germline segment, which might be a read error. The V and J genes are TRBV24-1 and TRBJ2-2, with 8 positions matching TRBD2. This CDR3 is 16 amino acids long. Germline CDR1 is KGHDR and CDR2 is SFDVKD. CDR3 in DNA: TGTGCCACCAGGTCGGGGGGGGCGGCAAACACCGGGGAGCAGTTTTTT. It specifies CATRSGGAANTGEQFF.

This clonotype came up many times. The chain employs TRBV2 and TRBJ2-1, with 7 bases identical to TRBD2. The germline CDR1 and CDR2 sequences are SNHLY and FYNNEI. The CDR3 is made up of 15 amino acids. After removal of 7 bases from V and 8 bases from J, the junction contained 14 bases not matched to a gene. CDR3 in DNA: TGTGCCAGCATTCCCAGACTAGCATTGGGGGATGAGCAGTTCTTC. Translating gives CASIPRLALGDEQFF. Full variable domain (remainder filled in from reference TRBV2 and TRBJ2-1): EPEVTQTPSHQVTQMGQEVILRCVPISNHLYFYWYRQILGQKVEFLVSFYNNEISEKSEIFDDQFSVERPDGSNFTLKIRSTKLEDSAMYFCASIPRLALGDEQFFGPGTRLTVL.

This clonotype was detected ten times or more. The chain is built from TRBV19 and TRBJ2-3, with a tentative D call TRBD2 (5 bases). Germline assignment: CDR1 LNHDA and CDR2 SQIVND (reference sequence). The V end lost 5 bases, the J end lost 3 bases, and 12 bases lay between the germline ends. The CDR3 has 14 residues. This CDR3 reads CASSPRVRTDTQYF. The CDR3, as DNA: TGTGCCAGTAGTCCGCGGGTAAGGACAGATACGCAGTATTTT.

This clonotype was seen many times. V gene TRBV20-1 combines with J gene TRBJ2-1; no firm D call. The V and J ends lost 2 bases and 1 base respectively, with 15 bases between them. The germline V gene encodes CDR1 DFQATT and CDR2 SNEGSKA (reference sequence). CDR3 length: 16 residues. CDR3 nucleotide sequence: TGCAGTGCTAGAAATACGGGCTTCCGATCCTACAATGAGCAGTTCTTC. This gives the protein CSARNTGFRSYNEQFF.

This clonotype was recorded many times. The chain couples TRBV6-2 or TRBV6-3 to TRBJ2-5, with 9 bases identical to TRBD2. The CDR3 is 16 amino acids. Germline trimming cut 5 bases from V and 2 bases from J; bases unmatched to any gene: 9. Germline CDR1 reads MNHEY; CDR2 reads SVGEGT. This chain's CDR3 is CASSHPGLAIQETQYF. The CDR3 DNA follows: TGTGCCAGCAGTCACCCCGGACTAGCGATTCAAGAGACCCAGTACTTC.

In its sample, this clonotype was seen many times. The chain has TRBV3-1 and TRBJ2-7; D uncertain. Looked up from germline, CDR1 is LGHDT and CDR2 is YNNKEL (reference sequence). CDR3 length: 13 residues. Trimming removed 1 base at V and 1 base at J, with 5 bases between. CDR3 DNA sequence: TGTGCCAGCAGCCAAGTAACATCCTACGAGCAGTACTTC. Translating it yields CASSQVTSYEQYF.

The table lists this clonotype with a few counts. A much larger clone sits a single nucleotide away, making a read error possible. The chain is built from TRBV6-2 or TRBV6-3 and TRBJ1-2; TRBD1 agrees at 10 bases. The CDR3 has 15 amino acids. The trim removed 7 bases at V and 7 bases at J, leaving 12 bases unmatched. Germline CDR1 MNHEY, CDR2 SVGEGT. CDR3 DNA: TGTGCCAGCACGCCAGGCAAGGACAGGGGGACTGGCTACACCTTC. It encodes CASTPGKDRGTGYTF.

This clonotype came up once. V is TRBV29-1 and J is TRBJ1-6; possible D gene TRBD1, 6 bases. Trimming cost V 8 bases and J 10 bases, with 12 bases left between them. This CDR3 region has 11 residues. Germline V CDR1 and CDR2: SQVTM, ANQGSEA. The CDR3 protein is CSRTGRSPLHF. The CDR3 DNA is TGCAGCCGTACAGGGCGGTCACCCCTCCACTTT.

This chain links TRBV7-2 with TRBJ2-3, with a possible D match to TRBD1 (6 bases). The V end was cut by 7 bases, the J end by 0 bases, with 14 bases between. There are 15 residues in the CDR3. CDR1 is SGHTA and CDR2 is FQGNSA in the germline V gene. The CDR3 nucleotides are TGTGCCAGCACCCAACAGGGATTTAGCACAGATACGCAGTATTTT. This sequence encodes CASTQQGFSTDTQYF.

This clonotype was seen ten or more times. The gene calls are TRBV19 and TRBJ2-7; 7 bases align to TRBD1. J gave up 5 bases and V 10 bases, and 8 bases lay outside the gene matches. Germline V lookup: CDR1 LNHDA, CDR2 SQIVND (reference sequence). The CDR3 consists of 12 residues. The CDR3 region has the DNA TGTGCCAATGGGACAGCTGGTGACGAGCAGTACTTC. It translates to CANGTAGDEQYF.

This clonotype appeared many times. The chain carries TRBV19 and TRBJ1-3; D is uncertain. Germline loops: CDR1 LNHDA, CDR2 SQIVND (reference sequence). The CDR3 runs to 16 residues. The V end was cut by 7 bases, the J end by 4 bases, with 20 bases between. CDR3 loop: CASKDRPQTYGNTIYF. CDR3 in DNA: TGTGCCAGTAAGGACCGGCCGCAGACTTACGGAAACACCATATATTTT.

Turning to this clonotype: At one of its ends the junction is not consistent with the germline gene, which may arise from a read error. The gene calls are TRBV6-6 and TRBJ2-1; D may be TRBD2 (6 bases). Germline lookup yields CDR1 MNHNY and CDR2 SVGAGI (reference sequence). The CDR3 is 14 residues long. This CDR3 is CASSHSGGFDEQFF. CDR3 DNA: TGTGCCAGCAGTCACTCCGGGGGTTTCGATGAGCAGTTCTTC.